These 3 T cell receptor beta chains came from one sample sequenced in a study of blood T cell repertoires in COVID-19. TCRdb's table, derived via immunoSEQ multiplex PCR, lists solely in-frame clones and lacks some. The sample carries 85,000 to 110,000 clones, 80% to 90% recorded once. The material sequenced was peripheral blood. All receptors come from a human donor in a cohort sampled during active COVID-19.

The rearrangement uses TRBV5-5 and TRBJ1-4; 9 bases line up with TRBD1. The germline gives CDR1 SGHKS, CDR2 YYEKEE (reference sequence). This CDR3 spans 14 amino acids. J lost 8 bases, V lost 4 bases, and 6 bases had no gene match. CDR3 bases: TGTGCCAGCAGCCTACAGGGGGCGGAAGAAAAACTGTTTTTT. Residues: CASSLQGAEEKLFF.

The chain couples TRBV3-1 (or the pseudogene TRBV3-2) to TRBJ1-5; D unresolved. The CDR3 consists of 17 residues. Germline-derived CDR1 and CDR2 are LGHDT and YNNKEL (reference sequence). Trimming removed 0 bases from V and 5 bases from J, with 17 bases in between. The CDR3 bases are TGTGCCAGCAGCCAAGATAATACCCAGCGGCATCATCAGCCCCAGCATTTT. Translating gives CASSQDNTQRHHQPQHF.

CDR3 residues: CASSTPTGTSGDTGELFF. The CDR3 DNA reads TGTGCCAGCAGCACACCGACCGGGACTAGCGGGGACACCGGGGAGCTGTTTTTT. The chain carries TRBV11-3 and TRBJ2-2, with 13 positions matching TRBD2. CDR1 SGHNT and CDR2 YENEEA come from the germline V gene. V lost 5 bases, J lost 3 bases, and 9 bases stayed unmatched. This CDR3 comprises 18 residues.